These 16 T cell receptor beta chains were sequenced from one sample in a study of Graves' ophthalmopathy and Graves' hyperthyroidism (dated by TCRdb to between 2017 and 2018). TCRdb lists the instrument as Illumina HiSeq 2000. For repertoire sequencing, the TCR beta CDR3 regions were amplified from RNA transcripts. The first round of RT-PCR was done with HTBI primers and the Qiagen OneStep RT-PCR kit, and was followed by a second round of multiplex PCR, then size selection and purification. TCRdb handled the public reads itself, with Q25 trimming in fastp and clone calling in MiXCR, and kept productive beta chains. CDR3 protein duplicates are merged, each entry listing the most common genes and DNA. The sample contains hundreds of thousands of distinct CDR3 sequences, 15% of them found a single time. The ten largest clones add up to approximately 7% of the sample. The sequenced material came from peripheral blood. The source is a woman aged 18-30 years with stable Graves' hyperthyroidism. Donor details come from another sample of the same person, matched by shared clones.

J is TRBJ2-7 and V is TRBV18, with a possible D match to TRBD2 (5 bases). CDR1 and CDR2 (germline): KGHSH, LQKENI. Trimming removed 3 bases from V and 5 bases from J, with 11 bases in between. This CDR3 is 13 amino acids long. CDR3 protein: CASSPSRGHEQYF. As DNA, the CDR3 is TGTGCCAGCTCACCCAGTCGAGGGCACGAGCAGTACTTC.

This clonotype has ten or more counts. CDR3 sequence reads: CASSLDRGMNYGYTF. CDR3 bases: TGTGCCAGCAGCCTGGACAGGGGGATGAACTATGGCTACACCTTC. The chain carries TRBV7-8 and TRBJ1-2, with TRBD1 matching over 10 bases. This CDR3 is built from 15 residues. The germline CDR1 and CDR2 sequences are SGHVS and FQNEAQ. Trimming took 5 bases from V and 2 from J; bases not matched to a gene: 5.

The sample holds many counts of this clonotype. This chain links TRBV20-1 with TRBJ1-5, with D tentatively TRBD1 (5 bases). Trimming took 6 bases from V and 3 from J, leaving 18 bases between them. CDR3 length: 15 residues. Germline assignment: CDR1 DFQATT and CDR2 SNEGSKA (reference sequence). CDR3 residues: CSADSDVGTNQPQHF. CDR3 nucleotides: TGCAGTGCGGACTCGGACGTCGGGACCAATCAGCCCCAGCATTTT.

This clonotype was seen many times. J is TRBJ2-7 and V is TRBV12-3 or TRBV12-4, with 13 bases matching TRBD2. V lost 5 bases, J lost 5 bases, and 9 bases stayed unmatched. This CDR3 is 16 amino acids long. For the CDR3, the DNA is TGTGCCAGCAGTCTCCGGACTAGCGGGGGTATCCACGAGCAGTACTTC. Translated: CASSLRTSGGIHEQYF.

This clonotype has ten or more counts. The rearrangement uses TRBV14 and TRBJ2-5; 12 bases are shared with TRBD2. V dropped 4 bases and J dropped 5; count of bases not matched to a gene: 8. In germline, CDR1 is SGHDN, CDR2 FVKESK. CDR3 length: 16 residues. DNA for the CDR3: TGTGCCAGCAGCCGTGGACTAGCGGGGCCCCGGGAGACCCAGTACTTC. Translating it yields CASSRGLAGPRETQYF.

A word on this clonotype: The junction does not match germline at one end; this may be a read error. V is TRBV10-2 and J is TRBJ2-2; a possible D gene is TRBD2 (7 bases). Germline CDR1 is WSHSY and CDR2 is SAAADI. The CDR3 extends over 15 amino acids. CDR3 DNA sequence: TGCGCCAGCAGGACTAGAGGGGGGGGCACCGGGGAGCTGTTGTTT. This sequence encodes CASRTRGGGTGELLF.

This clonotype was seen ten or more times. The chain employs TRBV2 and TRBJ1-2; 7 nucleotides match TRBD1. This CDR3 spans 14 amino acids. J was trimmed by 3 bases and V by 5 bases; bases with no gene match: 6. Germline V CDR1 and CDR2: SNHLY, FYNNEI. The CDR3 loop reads CASSRSGTDYGYTF. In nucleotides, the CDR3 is TGTGCCAGCAGTAGATCCGGGACAGACTATGGCTACACCTTC.

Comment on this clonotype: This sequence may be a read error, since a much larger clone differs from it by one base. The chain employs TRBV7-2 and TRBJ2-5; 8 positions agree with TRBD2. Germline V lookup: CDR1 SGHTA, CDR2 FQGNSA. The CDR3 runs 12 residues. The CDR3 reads CASSWERETKYF. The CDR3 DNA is TGTGCCAGCAGCTGGGAGCGGGAGACCAAGTACTTC.

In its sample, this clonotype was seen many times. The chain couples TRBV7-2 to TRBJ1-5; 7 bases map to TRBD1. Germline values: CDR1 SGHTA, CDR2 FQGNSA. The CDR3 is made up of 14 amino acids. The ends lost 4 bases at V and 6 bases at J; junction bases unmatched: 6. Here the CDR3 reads CASSSQGGGQPQHF. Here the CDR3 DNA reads TGTGCCAGCAGCTCCCAGGGGGGGGGTCAGCCCCAGCATTTT.

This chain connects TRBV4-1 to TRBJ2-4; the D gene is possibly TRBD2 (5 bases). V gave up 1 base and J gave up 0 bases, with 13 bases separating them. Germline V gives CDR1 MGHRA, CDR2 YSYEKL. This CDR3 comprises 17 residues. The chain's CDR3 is CASSQGRGILAKNIQYF. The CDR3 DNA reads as TGCGCCAGCAGCCAAGGACGGGGAATTCTAGCCAAAAACATTCAGTACTTC.

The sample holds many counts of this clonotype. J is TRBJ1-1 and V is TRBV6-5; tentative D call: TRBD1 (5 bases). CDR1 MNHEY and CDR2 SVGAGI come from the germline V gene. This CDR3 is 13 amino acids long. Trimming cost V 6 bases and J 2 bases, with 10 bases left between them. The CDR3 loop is CASRYQGNTEAFF. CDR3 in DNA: TGTGCCAGCAGATACCAGGGTAACACTGAAGCTTTCTTT.

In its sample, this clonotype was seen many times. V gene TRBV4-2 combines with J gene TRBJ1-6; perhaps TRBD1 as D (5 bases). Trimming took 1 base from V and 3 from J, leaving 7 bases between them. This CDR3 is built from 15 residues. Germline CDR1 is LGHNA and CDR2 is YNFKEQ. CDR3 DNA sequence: TGTGCCAGCAGCCAAGGACAGCGCTATAATTCACCCCTCCACTTT. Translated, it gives CASSQGQRYNSPLHF.

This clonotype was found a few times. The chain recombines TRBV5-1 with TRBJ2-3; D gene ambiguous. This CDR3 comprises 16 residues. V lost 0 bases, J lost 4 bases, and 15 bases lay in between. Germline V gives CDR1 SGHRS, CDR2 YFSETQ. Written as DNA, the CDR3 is TGCGCCAGCAGCTTGGAAGGGCCCGGCAGCGCAGATACGCAGTATTTT. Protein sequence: CASSLEGPGSADTQYF. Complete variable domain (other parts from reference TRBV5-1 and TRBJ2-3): KAGVTQTPRYLIKTRGQQVTLSCSPISGHRSVSWYQQTPGQGLQFLFEYFSETQRNKGNFPGRFSGRQFSNSRSEMNVSTLELGDSALYLCASSLEGPGSADTQYFGPGTRLTVL.

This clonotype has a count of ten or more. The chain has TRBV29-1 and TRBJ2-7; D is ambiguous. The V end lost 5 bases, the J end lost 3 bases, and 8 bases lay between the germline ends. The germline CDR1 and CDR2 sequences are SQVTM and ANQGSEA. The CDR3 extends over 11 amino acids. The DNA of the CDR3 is TGCAGCGTTTTGGCCCTCTACGAGCAGTACTTC. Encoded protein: CSVLALYEQYF.

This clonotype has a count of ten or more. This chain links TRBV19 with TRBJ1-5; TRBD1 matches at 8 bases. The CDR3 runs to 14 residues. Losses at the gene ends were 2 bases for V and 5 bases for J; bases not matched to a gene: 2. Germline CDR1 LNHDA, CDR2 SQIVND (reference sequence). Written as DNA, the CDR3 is TGTGCCAGTAGTATAACGGACAGGGATCAGCCCCAGCATTTT. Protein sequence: CASSITDRDQPQHF. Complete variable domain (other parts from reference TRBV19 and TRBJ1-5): DGGITQSPKYLFRKEGQNVTLSCEQNLNHDAMYWYRQDPGQGLRLIYYSQIVNDFQKGDIAEGYSVSREKKESFPLTVTSAQKNPTAFYLCASSITDRDQPQHFGDGTRLSIL.

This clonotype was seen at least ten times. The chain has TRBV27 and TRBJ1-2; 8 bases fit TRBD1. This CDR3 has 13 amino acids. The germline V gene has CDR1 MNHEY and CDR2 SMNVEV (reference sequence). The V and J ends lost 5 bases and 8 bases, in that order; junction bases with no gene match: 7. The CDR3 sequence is CASSDGQGWGYTF. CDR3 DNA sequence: TGTGCCAGCAGTGATGGACAGGGCTGGGGCTACACCTTC.